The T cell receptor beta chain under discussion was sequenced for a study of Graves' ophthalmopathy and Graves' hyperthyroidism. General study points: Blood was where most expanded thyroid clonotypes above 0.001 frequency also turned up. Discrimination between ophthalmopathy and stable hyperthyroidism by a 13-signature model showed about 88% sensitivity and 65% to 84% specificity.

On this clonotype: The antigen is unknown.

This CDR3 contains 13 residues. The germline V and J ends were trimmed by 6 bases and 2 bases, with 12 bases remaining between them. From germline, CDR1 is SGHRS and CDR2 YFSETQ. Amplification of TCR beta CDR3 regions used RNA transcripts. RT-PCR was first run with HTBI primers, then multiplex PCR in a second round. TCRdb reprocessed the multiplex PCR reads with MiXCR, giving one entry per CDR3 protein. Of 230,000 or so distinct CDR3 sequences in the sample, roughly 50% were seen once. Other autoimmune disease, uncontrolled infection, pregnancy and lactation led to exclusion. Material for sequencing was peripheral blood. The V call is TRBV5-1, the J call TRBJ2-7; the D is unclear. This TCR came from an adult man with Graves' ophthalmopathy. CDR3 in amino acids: CASTLTPPYEQYF. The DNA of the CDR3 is TGCGCCAGCACCCTAACGCCTCCCTACGAGCAGTACTTC.